This TCR beta chain derives from a study of PD-L1 blockade in urothelial cancer. Across the whole study: Males with bladder-origin urothelial cancer made up about 85% of the roughly 29 patients. Between 0 and 3 prior chemotherapy regimens had been given to patients.

Time point described: pretreatment peripheral blood. The CDR3 runs to 17 residues. From germline, CDR1 is SGHTA and CDR2 FQGNSA. The V and J ends lost 4 bases and 3 bases, in that order; junction bases with no gene match: 13. Produced via immunoSEQ multiplex PCR; TCRdb's table is partial and in-frame only. The sample contains 70,000 to 80,000 clones, approximately 80% of which appear only once. The V gene is TRBV7-2, the J gene TRBJ2-7, with 9 bases identical to TRBD2. The source of this sequence is a middle-aged man with urothelial cancer. The source material was PBMCs, sampled around atezolizumab (anti-PD-L1) treatment. The CDR3 spells CASSSTRLAEIFYEQYF. The CDR3 coding sequence is TGTGCCAGCAGCTCTACCCGACTAGCGGAGATTTTCTACGAGCAGTACTTC. Drawing the rest from reference TRBV7-2 and TRBJ2-7, the complete variable domain is GAGVSQSPSNKVTEKGKDVELRCDPISGHTALYWYRQSLGQGLEFLIYFQGNSAPDKSGLPSDRFSAERTGGSVSTLTIQRTQQEDSAVYLCASSSTRLAEIFYEQYFGPGTRLTVT.